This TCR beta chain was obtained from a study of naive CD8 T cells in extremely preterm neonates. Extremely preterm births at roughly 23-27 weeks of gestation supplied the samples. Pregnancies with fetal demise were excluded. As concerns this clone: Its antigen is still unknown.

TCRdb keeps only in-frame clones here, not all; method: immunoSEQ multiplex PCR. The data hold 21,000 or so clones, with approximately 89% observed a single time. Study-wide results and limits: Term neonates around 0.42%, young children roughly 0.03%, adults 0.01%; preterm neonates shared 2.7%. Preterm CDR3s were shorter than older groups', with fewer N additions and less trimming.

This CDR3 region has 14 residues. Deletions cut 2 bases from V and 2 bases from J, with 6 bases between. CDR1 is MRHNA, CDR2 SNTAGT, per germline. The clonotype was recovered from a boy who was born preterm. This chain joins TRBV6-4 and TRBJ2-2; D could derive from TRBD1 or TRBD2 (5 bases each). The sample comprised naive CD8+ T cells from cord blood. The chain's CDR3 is CASSDRDNTGELFF. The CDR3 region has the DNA TGTGCCAGCAGTGACAGGGACAACACCGGGGAGCTGTTTTTT.